This is a list of T cell receptor beta chains from one sample in a study of shared clonotypes between healthy human individuals. The table came from immunoSEQ multiplex PCR; TCRdb's copy has only in-frame clones and leaves some out. The sample yields roughly 2.1 million clones, approximately 94% seen once. Sample: naive CD8+ T cells from PBMCs. Source of these receptors: a man younger than 35 in good health. Some clones in this sample may be carry-over from other donors' samples. CDR3s include the opening cysteine and the closing phenylalanine or tryptophan. The D gene is left open where the match is weak. Clone size is shown for a subset of rows, as once, few, many or a class of expanded clone.

V gene,clone size,J gene,D gene,CDR3 protein,CDR3 DNA
TRBV19,few,TRBJ1-1,.,CASSMRGGHEAFF,TGTGCCAGTAGTATGAGGGGAGGACACGAAGCTTTCTTT
TRBV7-2,.,TRBJ2-1,TRBD2,CASSLYGLAGSGSYNEQFF,TGTGCCAGCAGCTTATATGGGCTAGCGGGAAGTGGTTCCTACAATGAGCAGTTCTTC
TRBV15,once,TRBJ2-2,TRBD2,CATSRDGLAGGTGELFF,TGTGCCACCAGCAGAGATGGTCTAGCGGGAGGAACCGGGGAGCTGTTTTTT
TRBV7-2,.,TRBJ2-5,.,CASSLLRTTYQETQYF,TGTGCCAGCAGCTTGCTAAGGACTACGTACCAAGAGACCCAGTACTTC
TRBV7-2,.,TRBJ2-3,TRBD2,CASSSRLAGVKDTQYF,TGTGCCAGCAGCTCCCGACTAGCGGGAGTGAAAGATACGCAGTATTTT
TRBV5-1,.,TRBJ2-1,TRBD2,CASSPSGGNEQFF,TGCGCCAGCAGCCCTAGCGGGGGTAATGAGCAGTTCTTC
TRBV27,.,TRBJ1-5,.,CASSQGYNQPQHF,TGTGCCAGCAGCCAGGGGTACAATCAGCCCCAGCATTTT
TRBV11-2,.,TRBJ2-7,.,CASSLSQGTTKGQYF,TGTGCCAGCAGCTTGTCACAGGGTACTACGAAGGGGCAGTACTTC
TRBV29-1,.,TRBJ2-7,TRBD2,CSVEEEGLAGYEQYF,TGCAGCGTTGAAGAAGAAGGACTAGCGGGGTACGAGCAGTACTTC
TRBV5-4,.,TRBJ1-1,.,CASKGQNTEAFF,TGTGCCAGCAAGGGCCAGAACACTGAAGCTTTCTTT
TRBV6-5,.,TRBJ1-1,.,CASKFREGLTEAFF,TGTGCCAGCAAGTTCCGGGAGGGGCTCACTGAAGCTTTCTTT
TRBV27,.,TRBJ1-4,.,CASSPDTRLATNEKLFF,TGTGCCAGCAGCCCGGACACTAGGCTAGCGACTAATGAAAAACTGTTTTTT
TRBV27,.,TRBJ2-1,.,CASSSSYGQLNEQFF,TGTGCCAGCAGCTCTTCCTACGGACAGCTCAATGAGCAGTTCTTC
TRBV7-9,.,TRBJ2-1,TRBD2,CASSSLAGGPSNEQFF,TGTGCCAGCAGCTCGTTAGCGGGAGGGCCTTCGAATGAGCAGTTCTTC
TRBV11-1,.,TRBJ2-7,.,CASRGSGPTIYEQYF,TGTGCCAGCAGGGGATCGGGGCCTACTATCTACGAGCAGTACTTC
TRBV30,.,TRBJ2-7,.,CAWSGWGEWHSYEQYF,TGTGCCTGGAGTGGATGGGGGGAATGGCACTCCTACGAGCAGTACTTC
TRBV29-1,few,TRBJ2-1,.,CSVLGGDYNEQFF,TGCAGCGTACTCGGCGGGGATTACAATGAGCAGTTCTTC
TRBV6-5,.,TRBJ1-5,TRBD1,CASSPGQGSQPQHF,TGTGCCAGCAGTCCAGGACAGGGCAGTCAGCCCCAGCATTTT